These 32 T cell receptor beta chains share one sample of origin, sequenced in a study of blood T cell repertoires in COVID-19. Clones were read by immunoSEQ multiplex PCR, and TCRdb kept only the in-frame ones, dropping some. The sample consists of about 160,000 clones, approximately 88% of them appearing once. Sequencing was performed on peripheral blood. These receptors originate from a woman aged 55-70 years who had recovered from COVID-19.

The chain recombines TRBV2 with TRBJ1-1, with TRBD1 identical over 7 bases. CDR1 SNHLY and CDR2 FYNNEI come from the germline V gene. V lost 7 bases, J lost 3 bases, and 5 bases stayed unmatched. CDR3 length equals 13 residues. The DNA for the CDR3 is TGTGCCAGCACGGGACAGCTCTACACTGAAGCTTTCTTT. Protein product: CASTGQLYTEAFF.

V gene TRBV7-9 combines with J gene TRBJ2-7; the D is unclear. V lost 0 bases and J 0 bases, leaving 6 bases between the germline ends. Germline V gene sequence: CDR1 SEHNR, CDR2 FQNEAQ (reference sequence). This CDR3 comprises 14 residues. The CDR3: CASSLAGISYEQYF. The CDR3, as DNA: TGTGCCAGCAGCTTAGCTGGCATCTCCTACGAGCAGTACTTC.

V is TRBV28 and J is TRBJ2-5; D remains unclear. Germline V CDR1 and CDR2: MDHEN, SYDVKM. The CDR3 covers 14 residues. V lost 6 bases and J lost 4, with 15 bases in between. CDR3 region: CASSPDLARETQYF. Written as DNA, the CDR3 is TGTGCCAGCAGCCCAGATCTGGCACGAGAGACCCAGTACTTC.

The chain recombines TRBV7-9 with TRBJ2-1; 7 nucleotides agree with TRBD1. Germline V CDR1 and CDR2: SEHNR, FQNEAQ (reference sequence). J gave up 15 bases and V 0 bases, and 8 bases lay outside the gene matches. The CDR3 is 13 residues long. CDR3 in DNA: TGTGCCAGCAGCTTAGCAGCCGGGACAGAGGGGTTCTTC. Protein sequence: CASSLAAGTEGFF.

The V gene is TRBV28, the J gene TRBJ2-7; a possible D gene is TRBD1 (5 bases). The CDR3 has 12 amino acids. V was pared by 5 bases and J by 3 bases, with 8 bases between. Germline V gives CDR1 MDHEN, CDR2 SYDVKM. CDR3 DNA sequence: TGTGCCAGCAGTCGCCAGGGCTACGAGCAGTACTTC. Translating gives CASSRQGYEQYF.

This clone was seen once. At one end the junction does not follow the germline gene, possibly because of a read error. The chain joins TRBV29-1 to TRBJ2-7, with 9 nucleotides matching TRBD1. CDR1 SQVTM and CDR2 ANQGSEA come from the germline V gene. This CDR3 region has 11 residues. CDR3 sequence (DNA): TGTGGGGCGGGACAGGGACACGAGCAGTACTTC. Protein product: CGAGQGHEQYF.

V usage is TRBV19 and J usage is TRBJ2-3; 10 nucleotides agree with TRBD2. CDR1 and CDR2 (germline): LNHDA, SQIVND (reference sequence). The trim removed 3 bases at V and 11 bases at J, leaving 5 bases unmatched. This CDR3 is 13 amino acids long. As DNA, the CDR3 is TGTGCCAGTAGTATGGGTAGCGGGGGGAGGCAGTATTTT. Its translation is CASSMGSGGRQYF.

The chain couples TRBV13 to TRBJ1-6; 9 positions agree with TRBD1. The CDR3 contains 14 residues. Germline-derived CDR1 and CDR2 are PRHDT and FYEKMQ (reference sequence). V shed 5 bases, J shed 11 bases, and the junction held 7 bases outside the gene matches. The CDR3 nucleotides are TGTGCCAGCAGCCGGACAGGGGTGGAGCCACCCCTCCACTTT. It yields the protein CASSRTGVEPPLHF.

This rearrangement joins TRBV2 to TRBJ2-5, with 7 bases lining up with TRBD2. The J segment lost 5 bases and the V segment lost 8 bases, leaving 11 bases of the junction unmatched. The V gene's germline CDR1 is SNHLY and CDR2 FYNNEI. The CDR3 spans 14 residues. DNA for the CDR3: TGTGCCAGCGCGGGGGATCCGGGCGAGGAGACCCAGTACTTC. It encodes CASAGDPGEETQYF.

The chain is built from TRBV5-5 and TRBJ2-5; the D gene is possibly TRBD1 (6 bases). The germline gives CDR1 SGHKS, CDR2 YYEKEE (reference sequence). Trimming stripped 4 bases from V and 0 bases from J, with 13 bases between. The CDR3 contains 15 residues. CDR3 bases: TGTGCCAGCAGCGATCCAACAGGGTACCAAGAGACCCAGTACTTC. This gives the protein CASSDPTGYQETQYF.

This clone came up once. The chain employs TRBV5-1 and TRBJ2-7; 7 positions match TRBD1. V trimming: 0 bases; J trimming: 5 bases; junction bases outside the gene matches: 14. Germline CDR1 is SGHRS and CDR2 is YFSETQ. CDR3 length: 17 residues. The CDR3 sequence is CASSLGNTGAGFDEQYF. For the CDR3, the DNA is TGCGCCAGCAGCTTGGGCAACACAGGGGCCGGCTTTGACGAGCAGTACTTC.

The chain recombines TRBV6-5 with TRBJ1-1; 8 bases match TRBD1. Germline CDR1 MNHEY, CDR2 SVGAGI. This CDR3 contains 14 residues. V shed 8 bases and J 7 bases; nucleotides not matched to a gene: 12. The CDR3 loop is CASGQTGEGREAFF. In DNA, the CDR3 is TGTGCCAGCGGCCAGACAGGGGAGGGGCGTGAAGCTTTCTTT.

The rearrangement joins TRBV3-1 (or the pseudogene TRBV3-2) to TRBJ1-2, with D perhaps matching TRBD1 (6 bases). Trimming shortened V by 6 bases and J by 6 bases, and 8 bases separated the two germline ends. Germline CDR1 is LGHDT and CDR2 is YNNKEL (reference sequence). This CDR3 has 11 residues. The CDR3 nucleotides are TGTGCCAGCAGGAACAGGGATGGCTACACCTTC. Protein: CASRNRDGYTF.

The chain combines TRBV4-1 with TRBJ1-1; 9 bases fit TRBD1. The CDR3 sequence is 15 residues long. The germline CDR1 and CDR2 sequences are MGHRA and YSYEKL. Unmatched junction bases numbered 5, after V lost 1 base and J lost 5 bases. CDR3 nucleotide sequence: TGCGCCAGCAGCCAAGTAGGGACAGGGTGGACTGAAGCTTTCTTT. It encodes CASSQVGTGWTEAFF.

J is TRBJ1-5 and V is TRBV7-8; 8 nucleotides agree with TRBD1. V was clipped by 4 bases and J by 6 bases; unmatched bases: 5. The germline V gene has CDR1 SGHVS and CDR2 FQNEAQ. The CDR3 has 14 residues. CDR3 DNA: TGTGCCAGCAGCTCCGGACAGGGCGGTCAGCCCCAGCATTTT. Residues: CASSSGQGGQPQHF.

As DNA, the CDR3 is TGTGCCAGCAGTTTTGGGGGGGGGTTATACAATGAGCAGTTCTTC. This sequence encodes CASSFGGGLYNEQFF. The gene calls are TRBV27 and TRBJ2-1; TRBD2 aligns across 7 bases. V lost 3 bases and J lost 4; bases outside the gene matches: 6. The germline V gene has CDR1 MNHEY and CDR2 SMNVEV (reference sequence). The CDR3 consists of 15 residues.

The DNA for the CDR3 is TGCGCCAGCAGCCCGACCCCCGAGGCTTATGAGCAGTTCTTC. This codes for CASSPTPEAYEQFF. The V call is TRBV5-1, the J call TRBJ2-1, with D hard to call. Germline lookup yields CDR1 SGHRS and CDR2 YFSETQ. This CDR3 spans 14 amino acids. V lost 4 bases and J lost 8, with 16 bases in between.

In its sample, this clone was seen once. The chain joins TRBV13 to TRBJ1-2; 11 positions match TRBD1. The CDR3 has 17 amino acids. The V gene end was trimmed by 5 bases and the J gene end by 6 bases; junction bases not matched to a gene: 14. Germline CDR1 is PRHDT and CDR2 is FYEKMQ (reference sequence). Written as DNA, the CDR3 is TGTGCCAGCAGCCATTTCGGACAGGGGGCGTCATTAAATGGCTACACCTTC. This translates into CASSHFGQGASLNGYTF.

The chain uses TRBV24-1 and TRBJ2-7; D is perhaps TRBD1 (6 bases). This CDR3 comprises 14 residues. V dropped 6 bases and J dropped 5 bases, with 16 bases sitting between them. Germline lookup yields CDR1 KGHDR and CDR2 SFDVKD. The CDR3 DNA reads as TGTGCCACCAGTCCCAGGGGTCAGAGTCACGAGCAGTACTTC. Translating it yields CATSPRGQSHEQYF.

This chain uses TRBV6-2 or TRBV6-3 with TRBJ2-6; 7 bases agree with TRBD1. Germline V CDR1 and CDR2: MNHEY, SVGEGT. After removal of 4 bases from V and 0 bases from J, the junction contained 12 bases not matched to a gene. This CDR3 region has 19 residues. CDR3 protein: CASSFFAGTASSGANVLTF. The DNA for the CDR3 is TGTGCCAGCAGTTTCTTCGCCGGGACAGCGAGCTCTGGGGCCAACGTCCTGACTTTC.

The V call is TRBV6-2 or TRBV6-3, the J call TRBJ1-5, with D unclear. V dropped 6 bases and J dropped 1 base, with 10 bases sitting between them. The CDR3 spans 14 residues. Germline assignment: CDR1 MNHEY and CDR2 SVGEGT. The CDR3 nucleotides read TGTGCCAGCAGCTCAACGGGGAGCAATCAGCCCCAGCATTTT. Protein sequence: CASSSTGSNQPQHF.

This clone was seen once. The rearrangement joins TRBV11-3 to TRBJ2-1; 8 bases align to TRBD2. V was clipped by 1 base and J by 3 bases; unmatched bases: 2. CDR1 SGHNT and CDR2 YENEEA come from the germline V gene. The CDR3 length is 15 residues. The CDR3 DNA is TGTGCCAGCAGCTTAGGCCTAGCGGGCTACAATGAGCAGTTCTTC. Translation: CASSLGLAGYNEQFF. Combining the CDR3 with reference TRBV11-3 and TRBJ2-1 gives the whole variable domain EAGVVQSPRYKIIEKKQPVAFWCNPISGHNTLYWYLQNLGQGPELLIRYENEEAVDDSQLPKDRFSAERLKGVDSTLKIQPAELGDSAVYLCASSLGLAGYNEQFFGPGTRLTVL.

This sequence joins TRBV6-6 and TRBJ2-7; 11 bases fit TRBD1. J gave up 5 bases and V 4 bases, and 7 bases lay outside the gene matches. Germline CDR1 MNHNY, CDR2 SVGAGI (reference sequence). The CDR3 spans 15 residues. The CDR3 reads CASSLYRDRGNEQYF. The CDR3 DNA is TGTGCCAGCAGTTTATATAGGGACAGGGGGAACGAGCAGTACTTC.

The rearrangement uses TRBV29-1 and TRBJ2-7; D possibly corresponds to TRBD1 (6 bases). Between the trimmed V and J ends, which lost 6 bases and 0 bases, there was a span of 12 bases. Germline CDR1 and CDR2: SQVTM and ANQGSEA. The CDR3 has 13 amino acids. The CDR3: CSVIRDISYEQYF. The CDR3 DNA is TGCAGCGTGATCCGGGACATCTCCTACGAGCAGTACTTC.

This clone was seen more than once but under ten times. The chain carries TRBV7-2 and TRBJ1-3; possibly TRBD1 for D (5 bases). Trimming pared 8 bases from V and 4 bases from J, leaving 12 bases between. This CDR3 region has 13 residues. Germline V CDR1 and CDR2: SGHTA, FQGNSA. This chain's CDR3 is CASFSTAGNTIYF. The CDR3 DNA reads TGTGCCAGCTTCTCGACAGCCGGAAACACCATATATTTT.

The V and J genes are TRBV25-1 and TRBJ2-7, with a possible D match to TRBD1 (6 bases). Germline CDR1 MGHDK, CDR2 SYGVNS. The CDR3 length is 14 residues. The V gene lost 4 bases and the J gene lost 2 bases, with 12 bases spanning the gap. The DNA for the CDR3 is TGTGCCAGCAGTGGGGGGCAGGAGACCTACGAGCAGTACTTC. Its protein is CASSGGQETYEQYF.

V gene TRBV11-3 combines with J gene TRBJ2-7; perhaps TRBD2 as D (6 bases). Germline CDR1 reads SGHNT; CDR2 reads YENEEA. The CDR3 is 13 amino acids. V lost 1 base and J 6 bases, leaving 10 bases between the germline ends. The CDR3 here is CASSLVGGSEQYF. CDR3 bases: TGTGCCAGCAGCTTAGTGGGGGGATCCGAGCAGTACTTC.

The J gene is TRBJ2-7, the V gene TRBV5-1, with TRBD2 identical over 10 bases. The length of the CDR3 is 17 residues. V gave up 0 bases and J gave up 2 bases; unmatched junction bases: 8. The germline V gene encodes CDR1 SGHRS and CDR2 YFSETQ. The CDR3 reads CASSLASTSGEAYEQYF. DNA of the CDR3: TGCGCCAGCAGCTTGGCCAGCACTAGCGGGGAGGCCTACGAGCAGTACTTC.

The J gene is TRBJ1-5, the V gene TRBV28, with TRBD1 as a possible D gene (5 bases). Germline-derived CDR1 and CDR2 are MDHEN and SYDVKM. V was trimmed by 6 bases and J by 7 bases, leaving 28 bases between them. The CDR3 length is 18 residues. The chain's CDR3 is CASRTSIGASLVGQPQHF. CDR3 sequence (DNA): TGTGCCAGCAGAACCTCGATAGGGGCATCCCTCGTAGGGCAGCCCCAGCATTTT.

This sequence joins TRBV3-1 (or the pseudogene TRBV3-2) and TRBJ1-1, with 7 bases identical to TRBD1. The CDR3 totals 14 residues. J lost 1 base, V lost 7 bases, and 6 bases had no gene match. Germline CDR1 and CDR2: LGHDT and YNNKEL (reference sequence). The CDR3 reads CASTPGGRNTEAFF. The DNA of the CDR3 is TGTGCCAGCACGCCAGGGGGGAGGAACACTGAAGCTTTCTTT.

The rearrangement links TRBV5-1 to TRBJ2-3, with 7 positions matching TRBD2. Germline values: CDR1 SGHRS, CDR2 YFSETQ. CDR3 length: 12 amino acids. Trimming removed 3 bases from V and 6 bases from J; junction bases left unmatched: 1. CDR3 amino acids: CASSSGGDTQYF. CDR3 sequence (DNA): TGCGCCAGCAGCTCCGGGGGGGATACGCAGTATTTT.

The chain has TRBV7-3 and TRBJ2-6; TRBD2 might be the D (5 bases). Germline-derived CDR1 and CDR2 are SGHTA and FQGTGA. The ends were cut back, 5 bases at V and 2 bases at J, with 16 bases in the middle. This CDR3 has 17 amino acids. The CDR3 loop is CASSGASGSAGANVLTF. CDR3 bases: TGTGCCAGCAGCGGCGCAAGCGGTTCTGCTGGGGCCAACGTCCTGACTTTC.